These 22 T cell receptor beta chains originate from one sample sequenced in a study of a mutant IDH1 vaccine in newly diagnosed glioma. For these receptors, no antigen is known. Some clones are missing from TCRdb's copy, which holds only in-frame ones; the method was immunoSEQ multiplex PCR. The table includes 50,000 to 65,000 clones, roughly 90% detected once. Time point noted: week 11, during vaccination. The vaccine gave 300 ug of a 20-mer mutant IDH1 peptide subcutaneously per dose. This specimen consisted of PBMCs, obtained from a glioma patient whose treatment included an IDH1 peptide vaccine. The source of these receptors is a man aged 50 to 59 with glioma.

In DNA form, the CDR3 reads TGCGCCAGCAGCTTGGTGCCCCATCGACTTTCAGGGTACTACAATGAGCAGTTCTTC. It translates to CASSLVPHRLSGYYNEQFF. This chain uses TRBV5-1 with TRBJ2-1, with a possible D match to TRBD1 (5 bases). CDR1 and CDR2 (germline): SGHRS, YFSETQ. V was shortened by 0 bases and J by 3 bases, with 22 bases between the two germline ends. The CDR3 runs to 19 residues.

The chain employs TRBV7-9 and TRBJ1-1; D gene uncertain. Germline values: CDR1 SEHNR, CDR2 FQNEAQ (reference sequence). This CDR3 is 11 amino acids long. Between the trimmed V and J ends, which lost 6 bases and 9 bases, there was a span of 11 bases. The CDR3 loop is CASSRRDQAFF. The CDR3, as DNA: TGTGCCAGCAGTCGAAGGGATCAAGCTTTCTTT.

This clone has only one observation. This rearrangement joins TRBV7-6 to TRBJ2-1; D unclear. Germline CDR1 SGHVS, CDR2 FNYEAQ. Trimming removed 3 bases at V and 0 bases at J, with 9 bases between. The CDR3 length is 15 residues. This CDR3 is CASSFAVSSYNEQFF. In DNA, the CDR3 is TGTGCCAGCAGCTTTGCGGTGAGCTCCTACAATGAGCAGTTCTTC.

This chain uses TRBV5-1 with TRBJ1-1; 10 positions agree with TRBD1. The CDR3 totals 18 residues. Germline trimming cut 0 bases from V and 2 bases from J; bases unmatched to any gene: 10. Germline values: CDR1 SGHRS, CDR2 YFSETQ. Written as DNA, the CDR3 is TGCGCCAGCAGCTTGGTTCCGACAGGGGGCGCCCCCAACACTGAAGCTTTCTTT. As protein: CASSLVPTGGAPNTEAFF.

CDR3 coding DNA: TGTGCCAGCAGCCCAGGGGCAGGGACTTATTCTAACTATGGCTACACCTTC. Translated, it gives CASSPGAGTYSNYGYTF. The chain uses TRBV9 and TRBJ1-2; possible D gene TRBD1, 6 bases. V was trimmed by 4 bases and J by 0 bases, leaving 19 bases between them. Germline CDR1 reads SGDLS; CDR2 reads YYNGEE. The CDR3 loop spans 17 amino acids.

This sequence joins TRBV5-1 and TRBJ2-3; D may match TRBD1 or TRBD2 (5 bases each). Trimming removed 3 bases at V and 5 bases at J, with 16 bases between. The CDR3 loop spans 15 amino acids. The germline gives CDR1 SGHRS, CDR2 YFSETQ. The CDR3 is CASSSSGTAGDTQYF. The CDR3 coding sequence is TGCGCCAGCAGCTCCTCCGGGACCGCGGGAGATACGCAGTATTTT.

V gene TRBV6-6 combines with J gene TRBJ2-1; 9 bases agree with TRBD1. This CDR3 contains 14 residues. The ends lost 0 bases at V and 6 bases at J; junction bases unmatched: 0. The germline CDR1 and CDR2 sequences are MNHNY and SVGAGI (reference sequence). In DNA form, the CDR3 reads TGTGCCAGCAGTTACTCGACAGGGGGCAATGAGCAGTTCTTC. Translation: CASSYSTGGNEQFF.

The rearrangement uses TRBV28 and TRBJ1-4, with a tentative D call TRBD1 (5 bases). The V gene's germline CDR1 is MDHEN and CDR2 SYDVKM. V gave up 5 bases and J gave up 7 bases, with 17 bases separating them. The CDR3 has 15 residues. CDR3 sequence reads: CASSAGVREGEKLFF. For the CDR3, the DNA is TGTGCCAGCAGTGCCGGGGTCAGGGAGGGTGAAAAACTGTTTTTT.

The V call is TRBV7-9, the J call TRBJ1-6; 7 nucleotides agree with TRBD1. CDR1 is SEHNR, CDR2 FQNEAQ, per germline (reference sequence). This CDR3 region has 14 residues. The trim removed 4 bases at V and 6 bases at J, leaving 3 bases unmatched. CDR3 residues: CASSWTGINSPLHF. DNA of the CDR3: TGTGCCAGCAGCTGGACAGGAATTAATTCACCCCTCCACTTT.

V usage is TRBV19 and J usage is TRBJ1-5, with 10 positions matching TRBD1. Trimming took 10 bases from V and 7 from J; bases not matched to a gene: 16. The CDR3 consists of 16 residues. Per the germline V gene, CDR1 is LNHDA and CDR2 is SQIVND (reference sequence). The CDR3 loop is CATSRGPGQGNQPQHF. As DNA, the CDR3 is TGTGCCACTTCCAGGGGGCCGGGACAGGGGAACCAGCCCCAGCATTTT.

This chain links TRBV4-2 with TRBJ1-5; 7 bases map to TRBD1. This CDR3 region has 16 residues. In germline, CDR1 is LGHNA, CDR2 YNFKEQ. V gave up 4 bases and J gave up 6 bases; unmatched junction bases: 12. The CDR3 is CASSPIIRQGGQPQHF. DNA of the CDR3: TGTGCCAGCAGCCCCATCATCCGACAGGGAGGTCAGCCCCAGCATTTT.

V and J are TRBV9 and TRBJ1-2; 7 nucleotides align to TRBD1. V lost 2 bases, J lost 5 bases, and 9 bases stayed unmatched. The germline CDR1 and CDR2 sequences are SGDLS and YYNGEE. The CDR3 runs to 15 residues. The CDR3 DNA follows: TGTGCCAGCAGCGTTGGGACAGCCTCTCTTTATGGCTACACCTTC. Amino acids: CASSVGTASLYGYTF.

V and J are TRBV5-8 and TRBJ2-3; weak D call: TRBD1 (5 bases). V was trimmed by 2 bases and J by 0 bases, leaving 10 bases between them. Germline CDR1 is SGHTS and CDR2 is YDEGEE. The CDR3 sequence is 15 residues long. This CDR3 is CASSFTGDSTDTQYF. The CDR3 bases are TGTGCCAGCAGCTTCACAGGAGATAGCACAGATACGCAGTATTTT.

The V and J genes are TRBV13 and TRBJ2-2, with D possibly being TRBD1 (6 bases). From germline, CDR1 is PRHDT and CDR2 FYEKMQ (reference sequence). V lost 5 bases and J lost 6, with 7 bases in between. This CDR3 is built from 12 residues. Here the CDR3 DNA reads TGTGCCAGCAGCCACAGGGCCGGGGAGCTGTTTTTT. Amino acid sequence: CASSHRAGELFF. Full variable domain (outside the CDR3, taken from reference TRBV13 and TRBJ2-2): AAGVIQSPRHLIKEKRETATLKCYPIPRHDTVYWYQQGPGQDPQFLISFYEKMQSDKGSIPDRFSAQQFSDYHSELNMSSLELGDSALYFCASSHRAGELFFGEGSRLTVL.

V gene TRBV6-4 combines with J gene TRBJ2-3; D is ambiguous. The CDR3 covers 14 residues. CDR1 and CDR2 (germline): MRHNA, SNTAGT. V was shortened by 3 bases and J by 2 bases, with 9 bases between the two germline ends. CDR3 DNA: TGTGCCAGCAGTGAACATCCTTCCACAGATACGCAGTATTTT. Protein: CASSEHPSTDTQYF.

The CDR3 sequence is CASSSPPGYTF. The CDR3 nucleotides read TGTGCCAGCAGCTCCCCCCCCGGCTACACCTTC. This rearrangement joins TRBV28 to TRBJ1-2; no reliable D call. V was cut by 6 bases and J by 8 bases, with 10 bases left in between. There are 11 residues in the CDR3. Looked up from germline, CDR1 is MDHEN and CDR2 is SYDVKM.

V and J are TRBV5-1 and TRBJ1-4; a weak D match, TRBD1 (5 bases). The V gene lost 5 bases and the J gene lost 8 bases, with 28 bases spanning the gap. The CDR3 covers 18 residues. The germline V gene has CDR1 SGHRS and CDR2 YFSETQ. CDR3 loop: CASSHATTGDFLREKLFF. The DNA for the CDR3 is TGCGCCAGCAGTCATGCGACCACAGGAGACTTCTTAAGGGAAAAACTGTTTTTT.

This sequence joins TRBV19 and TRBJ2-7; D might be TRBD2 (6 bases). CDR1 LNHDA and CDR2 SQIVND come from the germline V gene (reference sequence). The CDR3 totals 13 residues. Trimming stripped 7 bases from V and 3 bases from J, with 13 bases between. CDR3 DNA: TGTGCCAGTATAGGGCGGGGAGGCTACGAGCAGTACTTC. This translates into CASIGRGGYEQYF.

The chain couples TRBV7-2 to TRBJ2-7; TRBD2 is a possible D gene (6 bases). V was clipped by 7 bases and J by 2 bases, with 21 bases between them. Germline loops: CDR1 SGHTA, CDR2 FQGNSA. The CDR3 consists of 16 residues. DNA of the CDR3: TGTGCCAGCACCAACTGGGCGGGGCCCTCAACCTACGAGCAGTACTTC. Translating it yields CASTNWAGPSTYEQYF.

The chain has TRBV4-1 and TRBJ2-2; a weak D match, TRBD2 (5 bases). In germline, CDR1 is MGHRA, CDR2 YSYEKL. Trimming removed 1 base from V and 7 bases from J, with 13 bases in between. The CDR3 spans 15 residues. The CDR3 region has the DNA TGCGCCAGCAGCCAAGCCCGGGAAACGGGCGGGGAGCTGTTTTTT. Protein product: CASSQARETGGELFF.

The chain employs TRBV4-1 and TRBJ2-3; D gene uncertain. The CDR3 is 14 amino acids. Trimming pared 1 base from V and 6 bases from J, leaving 11 bases between. Germline CDR1 MGHRA, CDR2 YSYEKL. The CDR3 loop reads CASSQAAQVDTQYF. DNA for the CDR3: TGCGCCAGCAGCCAAGCCGCCCAGGTGGATACGCAGTATTTT.

This clone was counted a single time. The chain couples TRBV19 to TRBJ1-5; D not certain. Trimming cost V 2 bases and J 0 bases, with 14 bases left between them. The CDR3 has 17 residues. Germline loops: CDR1 LNHDA, CDR2 SQIVND (reference sequence). The CDR3 region has the DNA TGTGCCAGTAGTATAAAAGGATCGCAGAGTAGCAATCAGCCCCAGCATTTT. Protein sequence: CASSIKGSQSSNQPQHF.